The rows below give T cell receptor beta chains drawn from one sample of a study of OX40 agonist ivuxolimab in advanced cancers. Only in-frame clones appear in the TCRdb table, and some are missing; sequencing was by immunoSEQ multiplex PCR. The table includes 91,000 or so clones, 86% detected once. Sequenced here: CD4+ or CD8+ T cells sorted from blood, sampled in a trial of the OX40 agonist ivuxolimab. The receptors come from an adult with an advanced solid tumor such as melanoma, head and neck, liver or kidney cancer. Both conserved end residues are part of each CDR3. Fields, in order: CDR3 protein, CDR3 DNA, V gene, clone size, D gene, J gene. D genes are given only for firm matches. The listing skips clone size in some rows; elsewhere it reads once, few, many or a size class.

cdr3_aa: CATSRDRGQVVGGYTF
cdr3_nt: TGTGCCACCAGCAGAGATAGGGGACAGGTCGTCGGTGGCTACACCTTC
v_call: TRBV15
clone_size: -
d_call: TRBD1
j_call: TRBJ1-2

cdr3_aa: CASSRSGSETQYF
cdr3_nt: TGTGCTAGCAGCCGGAGCGGGAGTGAGACCCAGTACTTC
v_call: TRBV7-7
clone_size: -
d_call: TRBD2
j_call: TRBJ2-5

cdr3_aa: CASTRETQSTDTQYF
cdr3_nt: TGTGCCAGCACCCGAGAGACACAGAGCACAGATACGCAGTATTTT
v_call: TRBV6-1
clone_size: -
d_call: -
j_call: TRBJ2-3

cdr3_aa: CASSQAPGGYTF
cdr3_nt: TGTGCCAGCAGCCAGGCCCCTGGGGGCTACACCTTC
v_call: TRBV7-8
clone_size: -
d_call: -
j_call: TRBJ1-2

cdr3_aa: CASSRGLNTEAFF
cdr3_nt: TGTGCCAGCAGCAGGGGGTTGAACACTGAAGCTTTCTTT
v_call: TRBV21-1
clone_size: -
d_call: -
j_call: TRBJ1-1

cdr3_aa: CASSEGENTEAFF
cdr3_nt: TGTGCCAGTTCGGAGGGGGAGAACACTGAAGCTTTCTTT
v_call: TRBV5-6
clone_size: -
d_call: -
j_call: TRBJ1-1

cdr3_aa: CAWTMDRVGEAFF
cdr3_nt: TGTGCCTGGACGATGGACAGGGTTGGTGAAGCTTTCTTT
v_call: TRBV30
clone_size: once
d_call: TRBD1
j_call: TRBJ1-1

cdr3_aa: CASSLQGGYGYTF
cdr3_nt: TGTGCCAGCAGTTTACAGGGTGGATATGGCTACACCTTC
v_call: TRBV28
clone_size: -
d_call: -
j_call: TRBJ1-2

cdr3_aa: CASSGGVPTSGANVLTF
cdr3_nt: TGTGCCAGCAGTGGTGGGGTTCCCACCTCTGGGGCCAACGTCCTGACTTTC
v_call: TRBV6-1
clone_size: -
d_call: -
j_call: TRBJ2-6

cdr3_aa: CASSSWGTNEQFF
cdr3_nt: TGTGCCAGCAGCTCCTGGGGAACAAATGAGCAGTTCTTC
v_call: TRBV11-3
clone_size: -
d_call: -
j_call: TRBJ2-1

cdr3_aa: CASSYRSGNEQFF
cdr3_nt: TGTGCCAGCAGCTACAGAAGCGGTAATGAGCAGTTCTTC
v_call: TRBV7-2
clone_size: few
d_call: -
j_call: TRBJ2-1

cdr3_aa: CASSLWAGGNTGELFF
cdr3_nt: TGCGCCAGCAGCTTGTGGGCTGGGGGAAACACCGGGGAGCTGTTTTTT
v_call: TRBV5-1
clone_size: -
d_call: -
j_call: TRBJ2-2

cdr3_aa: CASSLVAGEADTQYF
cdr3_nt: TGCGCCAGCAGCTTGGTAGCGGGAGAGGCAGATACGCAGTATTTT
v_call: TRBV5-1
clone_size: -
d_call: TRBD2
j_call: TRBJ2-3

cdr3_aa: CASSLTVDQPQHF
cdr3_nt: TGTGCCAGCAGCTTAACGGTGGATCAGCCCCAGCATTTT
v_call: TRBV7-2
clone_size: -
d_call: -
j_call: TRBJ1-5

cdr3_aa: CASSAAGLALHNEQFF
cdr3_nt: TGTGCCAGCAGCGCAGCGGGACTAGCACTACACAATGAGCAGTTCTTC
v_call: TRBV9
clone_size: -
d_call: TRBD2
j_call: TRBJ2-1

cdr3_aa: CASSLASGTDTQYF
cdr3_nt: TGTGCCAGCAGCTTGGCCTCCGGAACAGATACGCAGTATTTT
v_call: TRBV5-4
clone_size: -
d_call: -
j_call: TRBJ2-3

cdr3_aa: CASSPETGNTIYF
cdr3_nt: TGTGCCAGCAGCCCTGAGACCGGAAACACCATATATTTT
v_call: TRBV2
clone_size: many
d_call: -
j_call: TRBJ1-3

cdr3_aa: CSVGGGTNTGELFF
cdr3_nt: TGCAGCGTTGGCGGCGGGACGAACACCGGGGAGCTGTTTTTT
v_call: TRBV29-1
clone_size: -
d_call: -
j_call: TRBJ2-2